What follows describes a single TCR beta chain. Its antigen is unknown. The sample comes from a study of monozygotic twins with inflammatory bowel disease. Study-level points and caveats: Variability in patient repertoires may have come partly from differing immunosuppressive treatments.

TCRdb re-called the 5' RACE reads and gives one entry per CDR3 protein, without DNA. Its table lists 440,000 or so distinct CDR3 sequences. The sequenced material came from blood. The clonotype originates from a human donor with ulcerative colitis or Crohn's disease, or a healthy co-twin of an affected twin (not recorded which).

The CDR3 here is CASSTDQLATQHF. The chain recombines TRBV7-9 with TRBJ1-5. CDR3 length: 13 amino acids. CDR1 and CDR2 from the germline V gene are SEHNR and FQNEAQ (reference sequence).